The text below deals with one T cell receptor beta chain. This specimen belongs to a study of OX40 agonist ivuxolimab in advanced cancers. Study as a whole: Of the patients, three showed partial responses, one with hepatocellular carcinoma and two with cutaneous melanoma.

Per the germline V gene, CDR1 is MNHEY and CDR2 is SMNVEV (reference sequence). The CDR3 is 14 amino acids. V dropped 3 bases and J dropped 2 bases, with 10 bases sitting between them. Sequenced by immunoSEQ multiplex PCR; TCRdb stores in-frame clones only, minus some. The sample shows around 35,000 clones, around 80% of them seen only once. This material consisted of CD4+ or CD8+ T cells sorted from blood, taken in a trial of the OX40 agonist ivuxolimab. The origin of this receptor is an adult with an advanced solid tumor such as melanoma, head and neck, liver or kidney cancer. This rearrangement joins TRBV27 to TRBJ1-2, with D possibly matching TRBD1 (5 bases). The CDR3 is CASSFAGRNYGYTF. In DNA form, the CDR3 reads TGTGCCAGCAGTTTCGCGGGACGGAACTATGGCTACACCTTC.